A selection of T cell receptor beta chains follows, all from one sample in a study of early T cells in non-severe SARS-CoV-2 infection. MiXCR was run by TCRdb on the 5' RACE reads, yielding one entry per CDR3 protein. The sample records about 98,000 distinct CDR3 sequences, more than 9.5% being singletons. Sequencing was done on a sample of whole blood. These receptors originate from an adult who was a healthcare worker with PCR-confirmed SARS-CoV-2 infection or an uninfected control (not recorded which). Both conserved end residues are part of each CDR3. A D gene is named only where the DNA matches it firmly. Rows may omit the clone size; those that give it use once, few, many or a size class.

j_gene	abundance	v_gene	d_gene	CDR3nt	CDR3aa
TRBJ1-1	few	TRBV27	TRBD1	TGTGCCAGCAGTTTATTGACAGGGGTGGCCACTGAAGCTTTCTTT	CASSLLTGVATEAFF
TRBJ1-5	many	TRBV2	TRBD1	TGTGCCAGCAGGAGGGACAGGGATAATCAGCCCCAGCATTTT	CASRRDRDNQPQHF
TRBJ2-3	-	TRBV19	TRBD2	TGTGCCAGTAGTTACAAATCTTCTAGCGGGAGCTCCGATACGCAGTATTTT	CASSYKSSSGSSDTQYF
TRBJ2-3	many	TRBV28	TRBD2	TGTGCCAGCAGTCGCGGGACTAGCTGGAACACAGATACGCAGTATTTT	CASSRGTSWNTDTQYF
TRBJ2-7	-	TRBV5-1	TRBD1	TGCGCCAGCAGTGGGGACAGGCACTCCTACGAGCAGTACTTC	CASSGDRHSYEQYF
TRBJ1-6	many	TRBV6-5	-	TGTGCCAGCAGTTGGACGGCCCAGGGTCCACCCCTCCACTTT	CASSWTAQGPPLHF
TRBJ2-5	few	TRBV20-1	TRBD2	TGCAGTGCCAGGATCGTTGCGGGGGGGCGGGAGACCCAGTACTTC	CSARIVAGGRETQYF
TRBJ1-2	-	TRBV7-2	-	TGTGCCAGCAGCTTAGCGCAGGGAAACTATGGCTACACCTTC	CASSLAQGNYGYTF
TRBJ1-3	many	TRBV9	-	TGTGCCAGCAGTCGGCGAGGGGCAGGGCTCGTGGGAAACACCATATATTTT	CASSRRGAGLVGNTIYF
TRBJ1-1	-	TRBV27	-	TGTGCCAGCAGTCCATACAAGGCGGTCACTGAAGCTTTCTTT	CASSPYKAVTEAFF
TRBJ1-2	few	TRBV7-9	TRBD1	TGTGCCAGCAGCTCCTTGGGGACAGGGGAAGGCTACACCTTC	CASSSLGTGEGYTF
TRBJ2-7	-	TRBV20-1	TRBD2	TGCAGTGCACTGGGACTAGCGGGAGGGTACGAGCAGTACTTC	CSALGLAGGYEQYF
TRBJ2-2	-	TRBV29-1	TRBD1	TGCAGCGCAACAGGGGGTGGTCGATGGTTGAACACCGGGGAGCTGTTTTTT	CSATGGGRWLNTGELFF
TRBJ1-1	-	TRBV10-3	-	TGTGCCATCAGGGGAGGAGACACTGAAGCTTTCTTT	CAIRGGDTEAFF
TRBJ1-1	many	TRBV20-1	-	TGCAGCCCCCATCTCAAGGTCGCTGAAGCTTTCTTT	CSPHLKVAEAFF
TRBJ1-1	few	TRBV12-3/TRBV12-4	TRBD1	TGTGCCAGCAGCCTCCCACAGGGGGCTCTCACTGAAGCTTTCTTT	CASSLPQGALTEAFF
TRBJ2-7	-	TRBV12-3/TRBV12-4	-	TGTGCCAGCAGTTTACGGGGCCAGGCGGGAGAGCAGTACTTC	CASSLRGQAGEQYF
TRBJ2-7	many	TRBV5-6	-	TGTGCCAGCAGCTTAGGAACTTTAAAGACGAGCTCCTACGAGCAGTACTTC	CASSLGTLKTSSYEQYF
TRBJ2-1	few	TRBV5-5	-	TGTGCCAGCAGCTTGGTGTGGCAGGACAATGAGCAGTTCTTC	CASSLVWQDNEQFF
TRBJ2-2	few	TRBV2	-	TGTGCCAGCAGTGAAACAACCTCCTCGAACACCGGGGAGCTGTTTTTT	CASSETTSSNTGELFF
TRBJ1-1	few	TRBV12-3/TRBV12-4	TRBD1	TGTGCCAGCAGTTATTCGGACAGGGGGTACACTGAAGCTTTCTTT	CASSYSDRGYTEAFF
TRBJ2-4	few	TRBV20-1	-	TGCAGTGCTAGGACAGGGTCGGGGGTAGGCATTCAGTACTTC	CSARTGSGVGIQYF
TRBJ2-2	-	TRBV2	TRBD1	TGTGCCAGCAGGGCCGGGACAGAGAACACCGGGGAGCTGTTTTTT	CASRAGTENTGELFF
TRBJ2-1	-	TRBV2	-	TGTGCCAGCAGGGGGAGACAGGACTACAATGAGCAGTTCTTC	CASRGRQDYNEQFF
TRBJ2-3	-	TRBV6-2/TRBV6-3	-	TGTGCCAGCAGTTACCCCGAGGGCACAGATACGCAGTATTTT	CASSYPEGTDTQYF
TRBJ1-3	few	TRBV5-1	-	TGCGCCAGCAGCTTGGGGACATTCTCTGGAAACACCATATATTTT	CASSLGTFSGNTIYF
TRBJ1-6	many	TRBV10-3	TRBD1	TGTGCCATCAGCGAGGGGGCAGGGGACAGGGGTTCACCCCTCCACTTT	CAISEGAGDRGSPLHF
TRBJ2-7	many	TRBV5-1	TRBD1	TGCGCCAGCAGCTGGACAGGGGACGAGCAGTACTTC	CASSWTGDEQYF
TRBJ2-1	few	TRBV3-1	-	TGTGCCAGCAGCCAGGTATCCAATGAGCAGTTCTTC	CASSQVSNEQFF
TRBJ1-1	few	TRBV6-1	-	TGTGCCAGCAGGCTTACACCTCGCGGGACTGAAGCTTTCTTT	CASRLTPRGTEAFF
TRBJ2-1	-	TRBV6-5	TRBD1	TGTGCCAGCAGTTACTCGGGGACAGGGTTAAAGGAGCAGTTCTTC	CASSYSGTGLKEQFF
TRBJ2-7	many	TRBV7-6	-	TGTGCCAGCAGCCCGTTCGGCGGAGTCTCCTACGAGCAGTACTTC	CASSPFGGVSYEQYF
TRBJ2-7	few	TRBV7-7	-	TGTGCTAGCAGCTTAGATTACGGTATCTCCTACGAGCAGTACTTC	CASSLDYGISYEQYF
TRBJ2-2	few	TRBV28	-	TGTGCCAGCAGTTCCATGTACCGCCTAGGCACCGGGGAGCTGTTTTTT	CASSSMYRLGTGELFF
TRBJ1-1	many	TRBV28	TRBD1	TGTGCCAGCAGTCCGATTAACAGGGGTACTGAAGCTTTCTTT	CASSPINRGTEAFF
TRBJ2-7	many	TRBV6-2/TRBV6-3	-	TGTGCCAGCAGTTACCAGTACGGGCAGTACTTC	CASSYQYGQYF
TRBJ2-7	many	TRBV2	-	TGTGCCAGCAGCCGGACTTTCTCCTACGAGCAGTACTTC	CASSRTFSYEQYF
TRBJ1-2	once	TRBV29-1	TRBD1	TGCAGCGCCTTATACAGGGGGCTCAGTGGCTACACCTTC	CSALYRGLSGYTF
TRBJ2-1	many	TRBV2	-	TGTGCCAGCACGCCGGGACTGTCGACCTACAATGAGCAGTTCTTC	CASTPGLSTYNEQFF
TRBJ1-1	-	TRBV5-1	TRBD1	TGCGCCAGCAGCTTGGGGACAGGGGGCGGCACTGGAGCTTTCTTT	CASSLGTGGGTGAFF
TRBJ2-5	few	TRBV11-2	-	TGTGCCAGCAGCCTCATGGGTGTGGTGGGAGGCCCACAAGAGACCCAGTACTTC	CASSLMGVVGGPQETQYF
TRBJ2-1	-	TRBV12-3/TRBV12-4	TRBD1	TGTGCCAGCAGTCCTGGGACAGGTGAGCAGTTCTTC	CASSPGTGEQFF
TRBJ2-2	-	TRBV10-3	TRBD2	TGTGCCATCAGTGAGTCGTCTAGCGGGACCAACACCGGGGAGCTGTTTTTT	CAISESSSGTNTGELFF
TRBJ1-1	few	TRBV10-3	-	TGTGCCATCAGTGAGCCGGCAGGCCTACATTTGAACACTGAAGCTTTCTTT	CAISEPAGLHLNTEAFF
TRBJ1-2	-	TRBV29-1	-	TGCAGCGTTGAAGGCAGGGAGGGAGACTATGGCTACACCTTC	CSVEGREGDYGYTF
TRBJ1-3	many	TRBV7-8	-	TGTGCCAGCAGCTTTTATCCGCCGCCTGCATCCTCTGGAAACACCATATATTTT	CASSFYPPPASSGNTIYF
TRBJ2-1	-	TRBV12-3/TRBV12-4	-	TGTGCCAGCACCGCACAGGGTCCCTACAATGAGCAGTTCTTC	CASTAQGPYNEQFF
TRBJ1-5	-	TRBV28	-	TGTGCCAGCAGTTCGGAACCGGGGCCAAATCAGCCCCAGCATTTT	CASSSEPGPNQPQHF
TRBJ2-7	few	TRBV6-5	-	TGTGCCAGCAGCTCTCTCGGGTCGTACGAGCAGTACTTC	CASSSLGSYEQYF
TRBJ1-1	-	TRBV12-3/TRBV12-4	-	TGTGCCAGCGGTCCGGAAGCTTTCTTT	CASGPEAFF
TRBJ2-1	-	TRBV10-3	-	TGTGCCATCAGTGAGTCGAACGGGGATGAGCAGTTCTTC	CAISESNGDEQFF